The rows below give T cell receptor beta chains drawn from one sample of a study of cytomegalovirus exposure and HLA in healthy donors. The repertoire was sequenced with immunoSEQ multiplex PCR; TCRdb's copy has only in-frame clones and lacks some. The sample contains 150,000 or so clones, just under 90% of which appear only once. The sequencing sample was made of PBMCs. The receptors were gathered from a woman in her twenties or thirties in good health and CMV-seropositive. CDR3s include the opening cysteine and the closing phenylalanine or tryptophan. The order of the fields is CDR3 DNA, CDR3 protein, D gene, clone size, J gene, V gene, CDR3 length. A D gene is named only where the DNA matches it firmly. The size field is filled for only some rows; it gives once, few, many or a size class.

TGCAGTGACGCACAGCCAAAAGGCTACACCTTC,CSDAQPKGYTF,-,-,TRBJ1-2,TRBV20-1,11
TGTGCCAGCTCACCACAAGAGGATGGCTACACCTTC,CASSPQEDGYTF,-,once,TRBJ1-2,TRBV18,12
TGTGCCAGCGCCGAACAGGGAGCCGCTTACGAGCAGTACTTC,CASAEQGAAYEQYF,-,-,TRBJ2-7,TRBV25-1,14
TGTGCCAGCAGTAGGGGCCCTAATGAAAAACTGTTTTTT,CASSRGPNEKLFF,-,-,TRBJ1-4,TRBV11-3,13
TGTGCCACCAGCAGAGATCGGGACTATGGCTACACCTTC,CATSRDRDYGYTF,-,-,TRBJ1-2,TRBV15,13
TGTGCCAGCAGGTCAGAGGGCTCCTATCAGCCCCAGCATTTT,CASRSEGSYQPQHF,-,-,TRBJ1-5,TRBV28,14
TGTGCCAGCAGCACCCGGACAGGGCACCCTAGGGGTTCACCCCTCCACTTT,CASSTRTGHPRGSPLHF,TRBD1,-,TRBJ1-6,TRBV7-8,17
TGTGCCAGCAGCCTACCCACGAAGTCCTACGAGCAGTACTTC,CASSLPTKSYEQYF,-,once,TRBJ2-7,TRBV5-6,14
TGTGCATCACGGAGAGATAGCAATCAGCCCCAGCATTTT,CASRRDSNQPQHF,-,once,TRBJ1-5,TRBV28,13
TGTGCCAGCAGTCTAAGACAGAATGAAAAACTGTTTTTT,CASSLRQNEKLFF,-,-,TRBJ1-4,TRBV27,13
TGTGCCAGCAGCGACCAGAGGGTTAGCAATCAGCCCCAGCATTTT,CASSDQRVSNQPQHF,-,-,TRBJ1-5,TRBV2,15
TGTGCCAGCAGCCCATCACCGGGACAGCAATTCACCGGGGAGCTGTTTTTT,CASSPSPGQQFTGELFF,TRBD1,-,TRBJ2-2,TRBV9,17
TGCGCCAGCAGCCCCGGGACAGGGTCGTACGAGCAGTACTTC,CASSPGTGSYEQYF,TRBD1,-,TRBJ2-7,TRBV4-1,14
TGTGCCAGCAGCTTCCCGGGACAGGGACCGTGGGAGCAGTACTTC,CASSFPGQGPWEQYF,TRBD1,-,TRBJ2-7,TRBV7-2,15
TGCGCCAGCAGCTTGGAACCCGCGGGGGTGTCTAATGAAAAACTGTTTTTT,CASSLEPAGVSNEKLFF,-,-,TRBJ1-4,TRBV5-1,17
TGTGCCAGCAGTGAGTTTTATACAGGGGAGGCCTATGGCTACACCTTC,CASSEFYTGEAYGYTF,TRBD1,-,TRBJ1-2,TRBV6-1,16
TGTGCCAGCAGATATTGGGCCCCCTACGAGCAGTACTTC,CASRYWAPYEQYF,-,-,TRBJ2-7,TRBV6-1,13
TGTGCCAGCAGTGATACTAGCAGACGTAGTGAGCAGTTCTTC,CASSDTSRRSEQFF,-,-,TRBJ2-1,TRBV6-1,14
TGTGCCAGCTCACCGGCCAGGGATAACACCGGGGAGCTGTTTTTT,CASSPARDNTGELFF,-,-,TRBJ2-2,TRBV18,15
TGTGCCAGCAGCGCGGGCTTAGCAGCTGAGCAGTTCTTC,CASSAGLAAEQFF,-,once,TRBJ2-1,TRBV7-8,13
TGTGCCAGCAGATTACCTGGGGGACAGGGGCAGTTCTTC,CASRLPGGQGQFF,TRBD1,-,TRBJ2-1,TRBV7-2,13
TGTGCCAGCAGCATACAACGGGGTTCGGAGACCCAGTACTTC,CASSIQRGSETQYF,-,-,TRBJ2-5,TRBV14,14
TGCGCCAGCAGCTTGGGTGCTAGCAGAAGCAATGAGCAGTTCTTC,CASSLGASRSNEQFF,-,-,TRBJ2-1,TRBV5-1,15
TGCGCCAGCAGCTTGGGACAGGACAGCTCCTACGAGCAGTACTTC,CASSLGQDSSYEQYF,-,-,TRBJ2-7,TRBV5-1,15
TGCGCCAGCAGTGGTAATTTGAGGGTGAGGACTGAAGCTTTCTTT,CASSGNLRVRTEAFF,-,-,TRBJ1-1,TRBV23-1,15
TGTGCCAGCAGCTGGTTAGGGGGCGCACGAAAAGAGCAGTACTTC,CASSWLGGARKEQYF,TRBD1,-,TRBJ2-7,TRBV5-6,15
TGTGCCAGCTCACCAGCACTAGCGGAGAGAAGCTCCTACAATGAGCAGTTCTTC,CASSPALAERSSYNEQFF,TRBD2,-,TRBJ2-1,TRBV18,18
TGTGCCAGCAGTTCTCGGACAGGCCAAGAGACCCAGTACTTC,CASSSRTGQETQYF,TRBD1,-,TRBJ2-5,TRBV28,14
TGTGCCAGCAGCCTTCCGGGGGGCCCCTACGAGCAGTACTTC,CASSLPGGPYEQYF,-,-,TRBJ2-7,TRBV7-9,14
TGCGCCAGCAACGAGCGGGATAGCACCGGGGAGCTGTTTTTT,CASNERDSTGELFF,TRBD2,-,TRBJ2-2,TRBV5-1,14
TGTGCCAGCAGTTTTGGCGGGAGGGTCGATGAGCAGTTCTTC,CASSFGGRVDEQFF,TRBD2,-,TRBJ2-1,TRBV28,14
TGCGCCAGCAGCCCCATGACAGTCGCCTTCACAGATACGCAGTATTTT,CASSPMTVAFTDTQYF,-,-,TRBJ2-3,TRBV5-1,16
TGTGCCAGCATGGGACAGCCAACCGGGGAGCTGTTTTTT,CASMGQPTGELFF,TRBD1,-,TRBJ2-2,TRBV2,13
TGTGCCAGTACCGGTAGGACAGCCCTACAGCCCCAGCATTTT,CASTGRTALQPQHF,-,-,TRBJ1-5,TRBV19,14
TGTGCCAGCAGCGTAGAAGACGGGGGGGCGTACAATGAGCAGTTCTTC,CASSVEDGGAYNEQFF,TRBD2,-,TRBJ2-1,TRBV9,16
TGTGCCAGCAGCGGAGCCCCCCGCCCCTTCATTGGAAACACCATATATTTT,CASSGAPRPFIGNTIYF,-,-,TRBJ1-3,TRBV9,17